Sequencing of this T cell receptor (beta chain) was carried out in a study of PD-1 blockade in classical Hodgkin lymphoma. Each patient's relapse followed autologous stem cell transplantation, and brentuximab vedotin exposure varied. Clones were sequenced by immunoSEQ multiplex PCR, and TCRdb holds only the in-frame ones, with some missing. The sample carries around 11,000 clones, approximately 84% recorded once. General study findings and limits: Complete responders started with a diversity level that resembled newly diagnosed patients at baseline.

Germline V gene sequence: CDR1 SNHLY, CDR2 FYNNEI. V lost 4 bases to trimming and J lost 11 bases; unmatched junction nucleotides: 6. The CDR3 covers 13 residues. This clone has more than one count but fewer than ten. The target antigen is unknown. The rearrangement links TRBV2 to TRBJ2-3; 10 nucleotides agree with TRBD1. Source: peripheral blood mononuclear cells (PBMCs), taken before the second cycle of nivolumab. The clonotype was recovered from a human donor with classical Hodgkin lymphoma. In DNA, the CDR3 is TGTGCCAGCAGTGCGGAGACAGGGGGCGGGCAGTATTTT. Translation gives CASSAETGGGQYF.